These 5 T cell receptor beta chains were sequenced from one sample in a study of shared clonotypes between healthy human individuals. The repertoire was sequenced with immunoSEQ multiplex PCR; TCRdb's copy has only in-frame clones and lacks some. This sample has over a million clones, with approximately 80% found just once. Sequenced input: memory CD4+ T cells from PBMCs. Subset defined: CD45RA-negative fraction. These receptors came from a man aged 18 to 35 in good health. Some clones in this sample may be carry-over from other donors' samples.

The CDR3 is CASSVSGTGETQYF. The CDR3 DNA sequence: TGTGCCAGTAGTGTCTCCGGGACAGGGGAGACCCAGTACTTC. V and J are TRBV19 and TRBJ2-5; 9 bases are shared with TRBD1. With 5 bases clipped from V and 5 bases from J, the junction kept 6 bases outside the gene matches. Germline CDR1 reads LNHDA; CDR2 reads SQIVND (reference sequence). This CDR3 contains 14 residues.

The chain employs TRBV6-4 and TRBJ2-2; perhaps TRBD1 as D (6 bases). Trimming took off 7 bases at V and 0 bases at J, with 18 bases between the two ends. The CDR3 contains 17 residues. The germline V gene encodes CDR1 MRHNA and CDR2 SNTAGT. DNA of the CDR3: TGTGCCAGCATCGATTGGGACATCCCAGCGAACACCGGGGAGCTGTTTTTT. Amino acids: CASIDWDIPANTGELFF.

This clone was seen more than once but under ten times. This chain links TRBV6-5 with TRBJ1-1; D remains unclear. CDR3 length: 13 residues. In germline, CDR1 is MNHEY, CDR2 SVGAGI. Trimming shortened V by 2 bases and J by 7 bases, and 11 bases separated the two germline ends. The DNA of the CDR3 is TGTGCCAGCAGTTACGGAGGACGAAGTGAAGCTTTCTTT. This translates into CASSYGGRSEAFF.

V gene TRBV5-8 combines with J gene TRBJ2-3, with TRBD1 identical over 8 bases. This CDR3 has 15 amino acids. Losses at the gene ends were 3 bases for V and 0 bases for J; bases not matched to a gene: 3. Germline loops: CDR1 SGHTS, CDR2 YDEGEE. CDR3 sequence (DNA): TGTGCCAGCAGCTCGGGACAGGTTAGCACAGATACGCAGTATTTT. Protein: CASSSGQVSTDTQYF.

The rearrangement joins TRBV10-2 to TRBJ1-2; perhaps TRBD1 as D (5 bases). The CDR3 sequence is 18 residues long. V lost 3 bases, J lost 8 bases, and 28 bases lay in between. Germline loops: CDR1 WSHSY, CDR2 SAAADI. The CDR3 DNA follows: TGCGCCAGCAGTGACCAAGGACGAACAGGTCCTCAGGTGTGGGGCTACACCTTC. It specifies CASSDQGRTGPQVWGYTF.